This paragraph covers one T cell receptor (beta chain) sequence. This sample stems from a study of technical replicates of blood from a few donors. Trimming took 7 bases from V and 0 from J, leaving 19 bases between them. Germline values: CDR1 MNHEY, CDR2 SMNVEV (reference sequence). This CDR3 has 16 amino acids. Data came from immunoSEQ multiplex PCR; TCRdb stores just in-frame clones and leaves some out. The repertoire consists of under 100,000 clones, with approximately 94% occurring once and the leading ten covering over 0.2%. This clonotype was sampled from a human donor in good health. J is TRBJ2-7 and V is TRBV27; D is perhaps TRBD1 (9 bases). The sample taken for sequencing was T cells isolated from PBMCs. The CDR3: CASTFRGGQGSYEQYF. Here the CDR3 DNA reads TGTGCCAGCACCTTCCGGGGGGGACAGGGCTCCTACGAGCAGTACTTC.